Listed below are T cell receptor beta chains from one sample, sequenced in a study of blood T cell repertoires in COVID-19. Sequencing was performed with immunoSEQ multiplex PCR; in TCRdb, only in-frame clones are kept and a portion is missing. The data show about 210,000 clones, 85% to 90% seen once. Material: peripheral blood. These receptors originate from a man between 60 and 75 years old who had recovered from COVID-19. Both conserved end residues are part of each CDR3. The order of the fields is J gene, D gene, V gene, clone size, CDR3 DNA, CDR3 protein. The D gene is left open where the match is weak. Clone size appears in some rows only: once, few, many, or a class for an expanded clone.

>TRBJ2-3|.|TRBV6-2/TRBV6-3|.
TGTGCCAGCAGTCCGTCGGGTGCAGATACGCAGTATTTT
CASSPSGADTQYF
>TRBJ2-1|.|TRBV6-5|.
TGTGCCAGCAGTCTCGGAGAACTCTCCTACAATGAGCAGTTCTTC
CASSLGELSYNEQFF
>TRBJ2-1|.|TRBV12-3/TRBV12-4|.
TGTGCCAGCAGTTTGCCAGGGGCAGATGAGCAGTTCTTC
CASSLPGADEQFF
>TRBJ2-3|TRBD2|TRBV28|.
TGTGCCTCCCAGACTAGCGGGGTTTACACAGATACGCAGTATTTT
CASQTSGVYTDTQYF
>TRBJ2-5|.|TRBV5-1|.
TGCGCCAGCAGCTTGTCGGGGTCGGAGACCCAGTACTTC
CASSLSGSETQYF
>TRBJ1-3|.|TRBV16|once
TGTGCCAGCAGCCAATCTTCCAGGGTTGGAAACACCATATATTTT
CASSQSSRVGNTIYF
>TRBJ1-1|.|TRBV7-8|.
TGTGCCAGCAGCTTAGTGACCAGGGGTAACACTGAAGCTTTCTTT
CASSLVTRGNTEAFF
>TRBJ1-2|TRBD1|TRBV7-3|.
TGTGCCAGCAGCTCGTACCTGGGGACAGGGAGCCCTTACTTC
CASSSYLGTGSPYF
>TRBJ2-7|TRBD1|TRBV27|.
TGTGCCAGCACCTTACCCGGACAGGGGGCTTCCTACGAGCAGTACTTC
CASTLPGQGASYEQYF
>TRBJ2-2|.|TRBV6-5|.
TGTGCCAGCAGCCGACAGGTAATGGACACCGGGGAGCTGTTTTTT
CASSRQVMDTGELFF
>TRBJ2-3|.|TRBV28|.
TGTGCCAGGTCCCAGCGGGGCACAGATACGCAGTATTTT
CARSQRGTDTQYF
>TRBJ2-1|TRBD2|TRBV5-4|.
TGTGCCAGCAGCCCCGGACTAGCGGATTACAATGAGCAGTTCTTC
CASSPGLADYNEQFF
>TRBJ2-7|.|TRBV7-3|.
TGTGCCAGCAGCGCTACAGGACCCAATCCCAGCTACGAGCAGTACTTC
CASSATGPNPSYEQYF
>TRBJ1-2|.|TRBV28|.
TGTGCCAGCAGTTTATCCGGGTATGGCTACACCTTC
CASSLSGYGYTF
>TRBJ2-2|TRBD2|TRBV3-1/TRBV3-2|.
TGTGCCAGCAGCCAAGACTGGGGGACTAGCGGAACCGGGGAGCTGTTTTTT
CASSQDWGTSGTGELFF
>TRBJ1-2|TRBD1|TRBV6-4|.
TGTGCCAGCAGTGCGGCGACAGGGCATGGTAGCTATGGCTACACCTTC
CASSAATGHGSYGYTF
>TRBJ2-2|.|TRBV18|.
TGTGCCAGCTCACGGGACTCCGTCACCGGGGAGCTGTTTTTT
CASSRDSVTGELFF
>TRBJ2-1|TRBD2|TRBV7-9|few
TGTGCCAGCAGCCCGACTAGCGGGATGCGTGAGCAGTTCTTC
CASSPTSGMREQFF
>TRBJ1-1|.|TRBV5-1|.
TGCGCCAGCAGCTTGGCCGGGGTTTTGAACACTGAAGCTTTCTTT
CASSLAGVLNTEAFF
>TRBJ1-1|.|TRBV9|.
TGTGCCAGCAGCGGTGTAAACACTGAAGCTTTCTTT
CASSGVNTEAFF
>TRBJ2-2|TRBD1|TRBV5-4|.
TGTGCCAGCAGCAAGGGACAGTACGCCGGGGAGCTGTTTTTT
CASSKGQYAGELFF
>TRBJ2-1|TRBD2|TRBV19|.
TGTGCCAGTAGCGGCGGGACTAGCGTGGGGTATGAGCAGTTCTTC
CASSGGTSVGYEQFF
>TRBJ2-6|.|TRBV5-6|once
TGTGCCAGCTGCTTGGGGGCGGGGGCCGACGTCCTGACTTTC
CASCLGAGADVLTF
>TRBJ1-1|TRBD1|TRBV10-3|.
TGTGCCATCAGTGAGTCGACAGGGGAGTCAGCTTTCTTT
CAISESTGESAFF
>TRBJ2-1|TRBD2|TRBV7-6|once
TGTGCCAGCAGCTTCCGACTAGCGGGAGGGAGTGATGAGCAGTTCTTC
CASSFRLAGGSDEQFF
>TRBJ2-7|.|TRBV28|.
TGTGCCAGCAGTAGCTCAAGCCAGGGTAGTACCTACGAGCAGTACTTC
CASSSSSQGSTYEQYF
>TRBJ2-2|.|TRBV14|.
TGTGCCAGCAGCCAACAGGGGAGCGGGGAGCTGTTTTTT
CASSQQGSGELFF
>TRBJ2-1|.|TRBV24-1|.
TGTGCCACCAGTGACCAATTACAGGGTAATGAGCAGTTCTTC
CATSDQLQGNEQFF
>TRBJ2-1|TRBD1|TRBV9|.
TGTGCCAGCAGCGTAGTAGGGACAGAGCCCAATGAGCAGTTCTTC
CASSVVGTEPNEQFF
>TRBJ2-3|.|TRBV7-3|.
TGTGCCAGCAGCTTAAATAGCCGGGCAGATACGCAGTATTTT
CASSLNSRADTQYF
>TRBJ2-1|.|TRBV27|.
TGTGCCAGCAGCTGGAGGTCGGGGTCCGGTGAGCAGTTCTTC
CASSWRSGSGEQFF
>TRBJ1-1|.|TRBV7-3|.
TGTGCCAGCAGCTTAAGCGGGGGGAAGAACACTGAAGCTTTCTTT
CASSLSGGKNTEAFF